The rows below give T cell receptor beta chains drawn from one sample of a study of neurological immune-mediated disorders. TCRdb analysed the 5' RACE reads with MiXCR anew, one entry per CDR3 protein. The sample includes some 120,000 distinct CDR3 sequences, 3% to 3.5% of them seen just once. The specimen sequenced was PBMCs. The source of these receptors is a woman aged 25 to 45 with multiple sclerosis. Each CDR3 is given with its conserved first and last residue. The D gene is left open where the match is weak. The size entry gives how often the clone was seen (once, few, many) or a class if it is expanded.

J gene: TRBJ1-1
D gene: -
V gene: TRBV20-1
clone size: many
CDR3 DNA: TGCAGTGCCCCGGGAGATTTGAACACTGAAGCTTTCTTT
CDR3 protein: CSAPGDLNTEAFF

J gene: TRBJ2-7
D gene: TRBD1
V gene: TRBV5-1
clone size: many
CDR3 DNA: TGCGCCAGCAGCTTGGCGGACAGGGGAGACGAGCAGTACTTC
CDR3 protein: CASSLADRGDEQYF

J gene: TRBJ2-3
D gene: -
V gene: TRBV4-1
clone size: many
CDR3 DNA: TGCGCCAGCAGCCAAGAGGGGGCTGGCAGGAGTCCAGATACGCAGTATTTT
CDR3 protein: CASSQEGAGRSPDTQYF

J gene: TRBJ2-1
D gene: TRBD2
V gene: TRBV20-1
clone size: many
CDR3 DNA: TGCAGTGCTAGAGTAGCGGGAGACTTAAATGAGCAGTTCTTC
CDR3 protein: CSARVAGDLNEQFF

J gene: TRBJ2-3
D gene: -
V gene: TRBV12-3/TRBV12-4
clone size: many
CDR3 DNA: TGTGCCAGCGGCCCGGTGGGAAATACGCAGTATTTT
CDR3 protein: CASGPVGNTQYF

J gene: TRBJ2-1
D gene: -
V gene: TRBV20-1
clone size: many
CDR3 DNA: TGCAGTGCTAGGGAGCGGGCGGACAATGAGCAGTTCTTC
CDR3 protein: CSARERADNEQFF

J gene: TRBJ1-6
D gene: -
V gene: TRBV6-5
clone size: many
CDR3 DNA: TGTGCCTCGTCGGAGAAGGACTCCTATAATTCACCCCTCCACTTT
CDR3 protein: CASSEKDSYNSPLHF

J gene: TRBJ1-2
D gene: TRBD1
V gene: TRBV20-1
clone size: many
CDR3 DNA: TGCAGTGCTAGCCCGACAGGGTCCAACTATGGCTACACCTTC
CDR3 protein: CSASPTGSNYGYTF

J gene: TRBJ1-6
D gene: -
V gene: TRBV14
clone size: many
CDR3 DNA: TGTGCCAGCGCCATGAATACTAATTCACCCCTCCACTTT
CDR3 protein: CASAMNTNSPLHF

J gene: TRBJ1-5
D gene: -
V gene: TRBV2
clone size: many
CDR3 DNA: TGTGCCAGCAGTGAGCAAAATCAGCCCCAGCATTTT
CDR3 protein: CASSEQNQPQHF

J gene: TRBJ2-2
D gene: TRBD1
V gene: TRBV5-5
clone size: many
CDR3 DNA: TGTGCCAGCAGCTTACCAGGGGGCGCGGCCGGGGAGCTGTTTTTT
CDR3 protein: CASSLPGGAAGELFF

J gene: TRBJ1-1
D gene: -
V gene: TRBV19
clone size: many
CDR3 DNA: TGTGCCAGCCGGCGGCTAGAGGAGGAAGCTTTCTTT
CDR3 protein: CASRRLEEEAFF

J gene: TRBJ1-4
D gene: TRBD1
V gene: TRBV6-5
clone size: many
CDR3 DNA: TGTGCCAGCAGTCCACAGGGGAGCACTAATGAAAAACTGTTTTTT
CDR3 protein: CASSPQGSTNEKLFF

J gene: TRBJ2-1
D gene: TRBD2
V gene: TRBV5-6
clone size: many
CDR3 DNA: TGTGCCAGCAGCTTGATACTAGCGGGAGGAGGGGAGCAGTTCTTC
CDR3 protein: CASSLILAGGGEQFF

J gene: TRBJ2-7
D gene: TRBD2
V gene: TRBV20-1
clone size: many
CDR3 DNA: TGCAGTGCTTCTTCAGGACTAGCGGGAGGAACCTACGAGCAGTACTTC
CDR3 protein: CSASSGLAGGTYEQYF

J gene: TRBJ1-2
D gene: -
V gene: TRBV5-1
clone size: many
CDR3 DNA: TGCGCCAGCAGCTTCCATGACAGGACTTCTAACTATGGCTACACCTTC
CDR3 protein: CASSFHDRTSNYGYTF

J gene: TRBJ1-3
D gene: -
V gene: TRBV9
clone size: many
CDR3 DNA: TGTGCCAGCAGCGCAGGACAGAGTCCGAGGGGCACCATATATTTT
CDR3 protein: CASSAGQSPRGTIYF

J gene: TRBJ2-2
D gene: TRBD1
V gene: TRBV20-1
clone size: few
CDR3 DNA: TGCAGTGCCCGACAGGGGTCGAACACCGGGGAGCTGTTTTTT
CDR3 protein: CSARQGSNTGELFF

J gene: TRBJ2-7
D gene: TRBD2
V gene: TRBV30
clone size: many
CDR3 DNA: TGTGCCTGGAGAATTAGCGGGAGACTCTACGAGCAGTACTTC
CDR3 protein: CAWRISGRLYEQYF

J gene: TRBJ1-1
D gene: -
V gene: TRBV12-3/TRBV12-4
clone size: many
CDR3 DNA: TGTGCCAGCAGTTTACCCGGGGGGGCGGCCACTGAAGCTTTCTTT
CDR3 protein: CASSLPGGAATEAFF

J gene: TRBJ2-3
D gene: TRBD1
V gene: TRBV20-1
clone size: many
CDR3 DNA: TGCAGTGCTAGCTTGGGGCAGACAGGGAGCGCAGATACGCAGTATTTT
CDR3 protein: CSASLGQTGSADTQYF

J gene: TRBJ2-2
D gene: TRBD1
V gene: TRBV5-6
clone size: many
CDR3 DNA: TGTGCCAGCAGCTTGGGTACAGGGGTCGGGGTACCGACGACGAACACCGGGGAGCTGTTTTTT
CDR3 protein: CASSLGTGVGVPTTNTGELFF

J gene: TRBJ2-5
D gene: -
V gene: TRBV25-1
clone size: many
CDR3 DNA: TGTGCCAGCAGTGATTCACTAGGAGGGACCCAGTACTTC
CDR3 protein: CASSDSLGGTQYF